This T cell receptor beta chain appears in the sequencing data of a study of PD-1 blockade in classical Hodgkin lymphoma. Looked up from germline, CDR1 is MNHEY and CDR2 is SVGAGI. Trimming stripped 5 bases from V and 0 bases from J, with 11 bases between. The CDR3 spans 14 residues. The assay was immunoSEQ multiplex PCR, and TCRdb's table has in-frame clones only and misses some. This sample carries around 100,000 clones, approximately 90% of them seen once, and the ten largest clones take 5.5% to 8.5%. Brentuximab vedotin exposure varied, and every patient relapsed after autologous stem cell transplantation. This clone showed up just once.

This sequence originates from a human donor with classical Hodgkin lymphoma. This material consisted of peripheral blood mononuclear cells (PBMCs), taken before the second cycle of nivolumab. This rearrangement joins TRBV6-5 to TRBJ2-7, with D maybe TRBD2 (5 bases). The CDR3 DNA sequence: TGTGCCAGCAGTCTCGGGCTAGCCTCCTACGAGCAGTACTTC. Translation: CASSLGLASYEQYF.